Listed here are 7 T cell receptor beta chains from one sample, sequenced in a study of shared clonotypes between healthy human individuals. Using immunoSEQ multiplex PCR, the repertoire was profiled, and TCRdb retains in-frame clones only, with some absent. The sample contains around 2.3 million clones, approximately 95% of which appear only once. The sequenced sample was naive CD4+ T cells sorted from blood. Subset specified: CD45RA+ positively selected. The receptor set was obtained from a man between 18 and 35 years old in good health.

The rearrangement uses TRBV28 and TRBJ2-6, with 8 bases matching TRBD1. The germline V gene has CDR1 MDHEN and CDR2 SYDVKM. CDR3 length: 18 amino acids. Trimming cost V 5 bases and J 0 bases; bases outside gene matches: 9. Here the CDR3 reads CASSVQGAGRSGANVLTF. The CDR3 DNA reads TGTGCCAGCAGTGTTCAGGGGGCAGGCCGCTCTGGGGCCAACGTCCTGACTTTC.

In this sample, this clone turned up once. The chain carries TRBV15 and TRBJ2-7, with a possible D match to TRBD1 (6 bases). From germline, CDR1 is LNHNV and CDR2 YYDKDF (reference sequence). Deletions cut 0 bases from V and 4 bases from J, with 10 bases between. The CDR3 extends over 14 amino acids. The CDR3 loop is CATSREQGGYEQYF. The CDR3 region has the DNA TGTGCCACCAGCAGAGAACAGGGTGGGTACGAGCAGTACTTC.

V gene TRBV30 combines with J gene TRBJ2-7; D possibly corresponds to TRBD2 (7 bases). Trimming removed 0 bases at V and 4 bases at J, with 13 bases between. The V gene's germline CDR1 is GTSNPN and CDR2 SVGIG (reference sequence). The CDR3 length is 14 residues. The DNA for the CDR3 is TGTGCCTGGAGTGTACGGGGGGCGGGATACGAGCAGTACTTC. Translation: CAWSVRGAGYEQYF.

On this clone itself: Other DNA variants within this sample encode the same CDR3. The chain links TRBV7-8 to TRBJ2-7; D uncertain. The CDR3 contains 11 residues. Trimming took 0 bases from V and 6 from J, leaving 3 bases between them. CDR1 is SGHVS, CDR2 FQNEAQ, per germline. The CDR3 protein is CASSLAGEQYF. The DNA of the CDR3 is TGTGCCAGCAGCTTAGCCGGCGAGCAGTACTTC.

The chain recombines TRBV6-1 with TRBJ1-2; possible D gene TRBD1, 6 bases. The CDR3 loop spans 13 amino acids. Germline CDR1 is MNHNS and CDR2 is SASEGT. V was shortened by 3 bases and J by 4 bases, with 9 bases between the two germline ends. CDR3 coding DNA: TGTGCCAGCAGTGACCCAGGGGTCTATGGCTACACCTTC. It translates to CASSDPGVYGYTF.

Remarks on this clone: The same CDR3 can be traced to other DNA sequences in this sample. The V gene is TRBV5-1, the J gene TRBJ2-1; possibly TRBD2 for D (6 bases). Germline-derived CDR1 and CDR2 are SGHRS and YFSETQ. The V end was cut by 0 bases, the J end by 0 bases, with 10 bases between. CDR3 length equals 16 residues. CDR3 sequence: CASSLEAGSSYNEQFF. The DNA of the CDR3 is TGCGCCAGCAGCTTGGAGGCGGGGAGCTCCTACAATGAGCAGTTCTTC.

To note about this clone: Additional DNA sequences in this sample encode the identical CDR3. The V and J genes are TRBV7-9 and TRBJ2-3; D ambiguous. The CDR3 sequence is 13 residues long. Deletions cut 1 base from V and 2 bases from J, with 4 bases between. The germline V gene has CDR1 SEHNR and CDR2 FQNEAQ (reference sequence). The CDR3 bases are TGTGCCAGCAGCTTAGGCACCACAGATACGCAGTATTTT. Protein sequence: CASSLGTTDTQYF.